This T cell receptor (beta chain) was profiled in a study of cytomegalovirus exposure and HLA in healthy donors. The germline V gene has CDR1 SGHRS and CDR2 YFSETQ. Trimming took 4 bases from V and 0 from J; bases not matched to a gene: 5. The CDR3 is 16 residues long. The PCR ran on 60 Vbeta and 13 Jbeta primers. TCRdb keeps only in-frame clones here, not all; method: immunoSEQ multiplex PCR. The sample consists of around 58,000 clones, roughly 70% of them appearing once. Input material: PBMCs. This sequence originates from a man in his forties or fifties in good health and CMV-seropositive. The chain combines TRBV5-1 with TRBJ1-5, with 9 positions matching TRBD1. CDR3 coding DNA: TGCGCCAGCAGCCCGGGACAGGGTTATAGCAATCAGCCCCAGCATTTT. This translates into CASSPGQGYSNQPQHF.